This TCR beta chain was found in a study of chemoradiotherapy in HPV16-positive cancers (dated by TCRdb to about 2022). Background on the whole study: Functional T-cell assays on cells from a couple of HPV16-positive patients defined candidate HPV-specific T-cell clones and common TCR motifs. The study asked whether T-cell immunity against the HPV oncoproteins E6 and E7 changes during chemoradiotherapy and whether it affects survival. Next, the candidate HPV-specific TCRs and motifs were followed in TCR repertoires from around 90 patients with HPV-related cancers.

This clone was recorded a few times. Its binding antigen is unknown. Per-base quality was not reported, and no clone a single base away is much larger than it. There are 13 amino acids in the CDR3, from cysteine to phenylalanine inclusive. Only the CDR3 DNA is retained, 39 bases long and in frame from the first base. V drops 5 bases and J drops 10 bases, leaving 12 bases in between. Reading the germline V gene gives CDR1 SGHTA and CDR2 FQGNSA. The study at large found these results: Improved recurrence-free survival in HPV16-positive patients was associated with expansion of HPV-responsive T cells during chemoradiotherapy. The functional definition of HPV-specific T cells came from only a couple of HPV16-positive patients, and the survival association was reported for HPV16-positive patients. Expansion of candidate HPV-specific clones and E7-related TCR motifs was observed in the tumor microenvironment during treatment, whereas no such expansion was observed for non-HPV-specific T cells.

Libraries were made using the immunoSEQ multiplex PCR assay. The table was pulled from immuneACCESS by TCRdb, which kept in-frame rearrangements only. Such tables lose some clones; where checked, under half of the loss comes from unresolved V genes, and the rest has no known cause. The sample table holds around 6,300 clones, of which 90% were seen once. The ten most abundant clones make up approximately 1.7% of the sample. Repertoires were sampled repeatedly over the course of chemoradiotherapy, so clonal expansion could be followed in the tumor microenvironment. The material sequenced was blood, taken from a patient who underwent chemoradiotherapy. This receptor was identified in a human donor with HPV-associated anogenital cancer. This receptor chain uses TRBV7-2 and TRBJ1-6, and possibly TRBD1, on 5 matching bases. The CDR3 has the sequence CASSPQGRSPLHF. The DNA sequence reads TGTGCCAGCAGCCCCCAGGGCCGATCACCCCTCCACTTT.